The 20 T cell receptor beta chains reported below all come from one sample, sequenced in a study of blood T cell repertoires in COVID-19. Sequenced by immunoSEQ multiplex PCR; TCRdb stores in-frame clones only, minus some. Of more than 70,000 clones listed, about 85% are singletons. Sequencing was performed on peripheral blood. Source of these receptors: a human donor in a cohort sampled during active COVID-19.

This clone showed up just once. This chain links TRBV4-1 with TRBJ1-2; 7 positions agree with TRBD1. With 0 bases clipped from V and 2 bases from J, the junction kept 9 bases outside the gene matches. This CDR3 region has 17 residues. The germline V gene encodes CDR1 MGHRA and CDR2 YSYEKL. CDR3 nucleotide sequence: TGCGCCAGCAGCCAAGATCCCGTAGAACAGGGGAACTATGGCTACACCTTC. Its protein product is CASSQDPVEQGNYGYTF.

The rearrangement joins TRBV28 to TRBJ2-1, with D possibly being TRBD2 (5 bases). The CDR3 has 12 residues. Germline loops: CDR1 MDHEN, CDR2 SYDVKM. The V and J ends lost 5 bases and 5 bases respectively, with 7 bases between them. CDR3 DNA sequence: TGTGCCAGCAGTACTAGTGACAATGAGCAGTTCTTC. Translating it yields CASSTSDNEQFF.

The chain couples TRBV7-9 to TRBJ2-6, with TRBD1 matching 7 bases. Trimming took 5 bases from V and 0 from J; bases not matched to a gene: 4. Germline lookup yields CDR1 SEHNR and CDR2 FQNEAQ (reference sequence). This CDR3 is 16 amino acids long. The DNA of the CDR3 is TGTGCCAGCAGCCGTACAGGGGTCTCTGGGGCCAACGTCCTGACTTTC. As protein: CASSRTGVSGANVLTF.

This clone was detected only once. This CDR3 reads CASSPQGVEEKLFF. The CDR3 bases are TGTGCCAGCTCACCTCAGGGGGTTGAGGAAAAACTGTTTTTT. This sequence joins TRBV18 and TRBJ1-4; TRBD1 matches 7 bases. This CDR3 has 14 residues. CDR1 and CDR2 (germline): KGHSH, LQKENI. Trimming took 3 bases from V and 8 from J; bases not matched to a gene: 6. Full variable domain (rest looked up from reference TRBV18 and TRBJ1-4): NAGVMQNPRHLVRRRGQEARLRCSPMKGHSHVYWYRQLPEEGLKFMVYLQKENIIDESGMPKERFSAEFPKEGPSILRIQQVVRGDSAAYFCASSPQGVEEKLFFGSGTQLSVL.

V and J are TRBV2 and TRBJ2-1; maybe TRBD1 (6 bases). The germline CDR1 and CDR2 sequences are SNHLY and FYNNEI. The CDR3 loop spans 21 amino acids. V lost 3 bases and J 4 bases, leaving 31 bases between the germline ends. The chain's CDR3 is CASSDTPDPDNHPGHYNEQFF. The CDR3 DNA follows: TGTGCCAGCAGTGATACTCCTGATCCCGACAACCACCCGGGACATTACAATGAGCAGTTCTTC.

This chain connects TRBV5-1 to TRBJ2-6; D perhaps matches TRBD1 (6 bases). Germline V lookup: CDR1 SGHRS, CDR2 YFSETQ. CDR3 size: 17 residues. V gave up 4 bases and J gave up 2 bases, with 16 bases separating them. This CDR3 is CASSRRPGVAGANVLTF. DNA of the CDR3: TGCGCCAGCAGCCGTAGACCAGGGGTGGCTGGGGCCAACGTCCTGACTTTC.

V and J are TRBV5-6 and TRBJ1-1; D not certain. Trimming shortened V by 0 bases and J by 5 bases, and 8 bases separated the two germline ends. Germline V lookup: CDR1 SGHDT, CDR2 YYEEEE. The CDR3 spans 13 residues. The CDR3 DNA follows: TGTGCCAGCAGCTTGGTGTCGGGAACTGAAGCTTTCTTT. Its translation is CASSLVSGTEAFF.

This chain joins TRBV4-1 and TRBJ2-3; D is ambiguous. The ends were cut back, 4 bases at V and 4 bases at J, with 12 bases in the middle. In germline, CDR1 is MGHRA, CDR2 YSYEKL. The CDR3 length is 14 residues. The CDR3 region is CASSLRLPADTQYF. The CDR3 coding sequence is TGCGCCAGCAGCCTAAGACTTCCTGCAGATACGCAGTATTTT.

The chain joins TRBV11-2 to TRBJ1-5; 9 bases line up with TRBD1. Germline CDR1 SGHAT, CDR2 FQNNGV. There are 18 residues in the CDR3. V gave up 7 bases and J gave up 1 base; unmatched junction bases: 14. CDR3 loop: CASNLENRGRRSNQPQHF. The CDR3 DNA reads TGTGCCAGCAACCTAGAAAACAGGGGGCGACGGAGCAATCAGCCCCAGCATTTT.

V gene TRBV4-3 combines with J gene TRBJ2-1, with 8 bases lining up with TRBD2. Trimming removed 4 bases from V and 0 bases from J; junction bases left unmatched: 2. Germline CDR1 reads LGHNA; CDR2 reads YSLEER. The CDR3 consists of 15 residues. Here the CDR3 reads CASSLSGSSYNEQFF. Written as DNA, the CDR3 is TGCGCCAGCAGCCTAAGCGGGAGCTCCTACAATGAGCAGTTCTTC.

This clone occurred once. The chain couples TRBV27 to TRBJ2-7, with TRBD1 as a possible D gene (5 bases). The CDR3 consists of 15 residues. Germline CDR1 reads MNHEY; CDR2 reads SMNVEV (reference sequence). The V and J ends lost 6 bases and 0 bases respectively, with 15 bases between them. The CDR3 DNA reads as TGTGCCAGCAGGCTGACAGACTCTAACTCCTACGAGCAGTACTTC. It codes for CASRLTDSNSYEQYF.

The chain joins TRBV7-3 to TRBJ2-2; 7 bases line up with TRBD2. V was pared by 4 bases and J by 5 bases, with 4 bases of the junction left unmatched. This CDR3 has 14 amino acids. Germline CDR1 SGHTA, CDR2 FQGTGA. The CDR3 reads CASSSRGSTGELFF. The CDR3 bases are TGTGCCAGCAGCTCGCGGGGGAGTACCGGGGAGCTGTTTTTT.

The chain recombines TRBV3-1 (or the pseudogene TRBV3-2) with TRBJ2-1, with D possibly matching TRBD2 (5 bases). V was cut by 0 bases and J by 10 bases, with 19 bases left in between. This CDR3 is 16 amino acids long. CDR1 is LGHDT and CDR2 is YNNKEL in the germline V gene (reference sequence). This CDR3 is CASSQDIGESPREQFF. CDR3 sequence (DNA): TGTGCCAGCAGCCAAGATATCGGGGAGTCCCCTCGGGAGCAGTTCTTC.

CDR3: CASSYGVSAPTDTQYF. In DNA, the CDR3 is TGTGCCAGCAGCTATGGAGTCTCAGCCCCCACAGATACGCAGTATTTT. The gene calls are TRBV7-9 and TRBJ2-3; D is ambiguous. V was cut by 4 bases and J by 2 bases, with 16 bases left in between. The CDR3 has 16 residues. The germline V gene encodes CDR1 SEHNR and CDR2 FQNEAQ (reference sequence).

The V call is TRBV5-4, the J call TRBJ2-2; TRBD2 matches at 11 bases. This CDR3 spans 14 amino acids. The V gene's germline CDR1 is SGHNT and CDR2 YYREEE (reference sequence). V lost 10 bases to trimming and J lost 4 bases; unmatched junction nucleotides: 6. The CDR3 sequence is CAGGTSGATGELFF. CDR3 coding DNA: TGTGCCGGAGGGACTAGCGGAGCCACCGGGGAGCTGTTTTTT.

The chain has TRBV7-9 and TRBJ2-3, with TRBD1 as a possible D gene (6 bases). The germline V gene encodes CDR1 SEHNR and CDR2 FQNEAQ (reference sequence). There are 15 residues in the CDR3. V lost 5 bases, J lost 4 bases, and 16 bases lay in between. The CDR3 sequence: CASSRITGSADTQYF. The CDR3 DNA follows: TGTGCCAGCAGCCGCATTACAGGGAGCGCAGATACGCAGTATTTT.

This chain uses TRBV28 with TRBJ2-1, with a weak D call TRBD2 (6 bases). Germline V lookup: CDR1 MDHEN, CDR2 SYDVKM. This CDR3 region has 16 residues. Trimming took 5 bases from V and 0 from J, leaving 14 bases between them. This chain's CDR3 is CASSPMGGSSYNEQFF. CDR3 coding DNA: TGTGCCAGCAGTCCCATGGGGGGAAGCTCCTACAATGAGCAGTTCTTC.

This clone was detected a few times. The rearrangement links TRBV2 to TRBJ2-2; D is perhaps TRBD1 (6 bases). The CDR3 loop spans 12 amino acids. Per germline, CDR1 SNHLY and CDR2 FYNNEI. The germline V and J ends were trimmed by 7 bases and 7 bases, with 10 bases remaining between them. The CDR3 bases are TGTGCCAGCACCACAGGGTTCGGGGAGCTGTTTTTT. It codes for CASTTGFGELFF. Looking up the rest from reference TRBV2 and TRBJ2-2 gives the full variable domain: EPEVTQTPSHQVTQMGQEVILRCVPISNHLYFYWYRQILGQKVEFLVSFYNNEISEKSEIFDDQFSVERPDGSNFTLKIRSTKLEDSAMYFCASTTGFGELFFGEGSRLTVL.

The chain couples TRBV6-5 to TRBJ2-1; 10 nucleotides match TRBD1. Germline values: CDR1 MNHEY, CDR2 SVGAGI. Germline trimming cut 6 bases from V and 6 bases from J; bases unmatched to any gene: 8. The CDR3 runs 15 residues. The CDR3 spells CASSSRDRGPNEQFF. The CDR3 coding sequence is TGTGCCAGCAGCTCAAGGGACAGGGGCCCCAATGAGCAGTTCTTC.

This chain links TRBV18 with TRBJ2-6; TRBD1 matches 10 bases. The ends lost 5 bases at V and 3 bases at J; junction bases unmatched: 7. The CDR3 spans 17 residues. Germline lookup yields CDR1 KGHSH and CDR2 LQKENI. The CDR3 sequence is CASSFFGTGDGANVLTF. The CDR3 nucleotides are TGTGCCAGCTCATTCTTCGGGACAGGGGATGGGGCCAACGTCCTGACTTTC.